Listed here are 16 T cell receptor beta chains from one sample, sequenced in a study of cytomegalovirus exposure and HLA in healthy donors. The method was immunoSEQ multiplex PCR; TCRdb's version includes in-frame clones alone and lacks a portion of them. The sample lists over 80,000 clones; 85% were seen once. Sequenced: PBMCs. The origin of the receptors is a man younger than 30 in good health and CMV-seropositive.

This clone is a singleton in its sample. The chain has TRBV4-1 and TRBJ2-2; 9 nucleotides line up with TRBD2. Germline-derived CDR1 and CDR2 are MGHRA and YSYEKL. V was clipped by 1 base and J by 7 bases; unmatched bases: 7. This CDR3 is built from 16 residues. The chain's CDR3 is CASSQGGIAGDGELFF. CDR3 bases: TGCGCCAGCAGCCAAGGGGGGATAGCGGGGGACGGGGAGCTGTTTTTT.

This chain links TRBV5-4 with TRBJ2-5; no definite D call. Germline assignment: CDR1 SGHNT and CDR2 YYREEE (reference sequence). Trimming shortened V by 1 base and J by 3 bases, and 4 bases separated the two germline ends. The CDR3 is made up of 12 amino acids. CDR3 bases: TGTGCCAGCAGCTTGCTCGAAGAGACCCAGTACTTC. Protein product: CASSLLEETQYF. Together with reference TRBV5-4 and TRBJ2-5, the CDR3 gives the full variable domain: ETGVTQSPTHLIKTRGQQVTLRCSSQSGHNTVSWYQQALGQGPQFIFQYYREEENGRGNFPPRFSGLQFPNYSSELNVNALELDDSALYLCASSLLEETQYFGPGTRLLVL.

This clone was recorded once. The V gene is TRBV19, the J gene TRBJ2-1; TRBD2 aligns across 12 bases. Germline V gene sequence: CDR1 LNHDA, CDR2 SQIVND (reference sequence). V lost 7 bases, J lost 2 bases, and 9 bases stayed unmatched. The CDR3 is made up of 17 amino acids. CDR3 in amino acids: CASTGLAGTFTYNEQFF. CDR3 nucleotides: TGTGCCAGTACGGGACTAGCGGGTACTTTCACCTACAATGAGCAGTTCTTC.

A single count supports this clone. The gene calls are TRBV7-6 and TRBJ2-5; possibly TRBD2 for D (6 bases). The CDR3 extends over 14 amino acids. Germline V gene sequence: CDR1 SGHVS, CDR2 FNYEAQ. Trimming pared 3 bases from V and 2 bases from J, leaving 10 bases between. For the CDR3, the DNA is TGTGCCAGCAGCTTCCGGGGGAAGCAAGAGACCCAGTACTTC. Translating it yields CASSFRGKQETQYF.

V usage is TRBV5-1 and J usage is TRBJ1-1, with no clear D. The CDR3 loop spans 13 amino acids. Germline loops: CDR1 SGHRS, CDR2 YFSETQ. Trimming stripped 1 base from V and 7 bases from J, with 11 bases between. The CDR3 spells CASSLRSGYEAFF. The CDR3 DNA follows: TGCGCCAGCAGCTTGAGGTCGGGGTATGAAGCTTTCTTT.

This chain links TRBV5-4 with TRBJ1-4; 10 nucleotides match TRBD1. CDR3 length equals 14 residues. V shed 4 bases, J shed 7 bases, and the junction held 4 bases outside the gene matches. Germline assignment: CDR1 SGHNT and CDR2 YYREEE (reference sequence). The CDR3 here is CASSPGQGSEKLFF. Here the CDR3 DNA reads TGTGCCAGCAGCCCGGGACAGGGGAGTGAAAAACTGTTTTTT.

The chain employs TRBV19 and TRBJ2-7; the D gene is possibly TRBD2 (5 bases). Trimming cost V 7 bases and J 4 bases, with 17 bases left between them. The CDR3 loop spans 14 amino acids. CDR1 and CDR2 from the germline V gene are LNHDA and SQIVND (reference sequence). The CDR3 protein is CASKAGPYSYEQYF. The CDR3 nucleotides read TGTGCCAGTAAGGCGGGTCCCTACTCTTACGAGCAGTACTTC.

This chain links TRBV27 with TRBJ2-1; 11 bases fit TRBD2. J lost 4 bases, V lost 7 bases, and 6 bases had no gene match. Germline V gene data show CDR1 as MNHEY and CDR2 as SMNVEV (reference sequence). This CDR3 contains 15 residues. The CDR3 DNA follows: TGTGCCAGCACCACCGGGACTAGCGGATACAATGAGCAGTTCTTC. Residues: CASTTGTSGYNEQFF.

This clone was counted a few times. The chain is built from TRBV10-1 and TRBJ2-2; weak D call: TRBD1 (6 bases). V gave up 2 bases and J gave up 6 bases, with 7 bases separating them. Looked up from germline, CDR1 is WNHNN and CDR2 is SYGVQD (reference sequence). CDR3 length: 13 residues. As DNA, the CDR3 is TGCGCCAGCAGTGAGCCAGGGGCCGGGGAGCTGTTTTTT. This translates into CASSEPGAGELFF.

The chain carries TRBV6-6 and TRBJ2-2; 8 positions match TRBD2. V lost 0 bases to trimming and J lost 9 bases; unmatched junction nucleotides: 6. The germline V gene encodes CDR1 MNHNY and CDR2 SVGAGI (reference sequence). The CDR3 consists of 15 residues. CDR3 bases: TGTGCCAGCAGTTACTCGAGCGGGAGTGGCCGGGAGCTGTTTTTT. Translating it yields CASSYSSGSGRELFF.

CDR3 sequence reads: CASCSGSYSSTDTQYF. The CDR3 DNA is TGCGCCAGCTGTAGCGGGAGTTACTCTAGCACAGATACGCAGTATTTT. The chain is built from TRBV5-1 and TRBJ2-3; 9 bases match TRBD2. CDR1 is SGHRS and CDR2 is YFSETQ in the germline V gene. Unmatched junction bases numbered 9, after V lost 7 bases and J lost 0 bases. This CDR3 is built from 16 residues.

This clone was observed a few times. The chain links TRBV15 to TRBJ2-7; D unclear. CDR1 LNHNV and CDR2 YYDKDF come from the germline V gene (reference sequence). This CDR3 contains 13 residues. The V and J ends lost 0 bases and 11 bases respectively, with 14 bases between them. In DNA form, the CDR3 reads TGTGCCACCAGCAGAGATCTGGCGATGGAGAAGTACTTC. This codes for CATSRDLAMEKYF.

V and J are TRBV2 and TRBJ2-4, with a weak D call TRBD1 (6 bases). V shed 1 base and J shed 4 bases, with 8 bases lying between them. From germline, CDR1 is SNHLY and CDR2 FYNNEI. The CDR3 length is 14 residues. DNA of the CDR3: TGTGCCAGCAGTGAAGTCGGGACAAAAAACATTCAGTACTTC. It translates to CASSEVGTKNIQYF.

CDR3 in DNA: TGCGCCAGCACCGAGTCGGGGACAGGGTCAACCTATGGCTACACCTTC. As protein: CASTESGTGSTYGYTF. J is TRBJ1-2 and V is TRBV10-2, with 9 bases matching TRBD1. The V gene end was trimmed by 7 bases and the J gene end by 4 bases; junction bases not matched to a gene: 13. Per germline, CDR1 WSHSY and CDR2 SAAADI. This CDR3 is built from 16 residues.

The chain combines TRBV28 with TRBJ2-1; 11 bases line up with TRBD2. CDR1 is MDHEN, CDR2 SYDVKM, per germline. With 2 bases clipped from V and 4 bases from J, the junction kept 1 base outside the gene matches. The CDR3 contains 15 residues. The DNA for the CDR3 is TGTGCCAGCAGTTTACCTAGCGGGGGGTACAATGAGCAGTTCTTC. It yields the protein CASSLPSGGYNEQFF.

This chain uses TRBV5-1 with TRBJ1-1; 11 bases agree with TRBD1. In germline, CDR1 is SGHRS, CDR2 YFSETQ. V lost 3 bases to trimming and J lost 4 bases; unmatched junction nucleotides: 2. The CDR3 contains 14 residues. The CDR3 loop reads CASSSGTGGTEAFF. CDR3 in DNA: TGCGCCAGCAGCTCCGGGACAGGGGGCACTGAAGCTTTCTTT. The whole variable domain, filled in from reference TRBV5-1 and TRBJ1-1, reads KAGVTQTPRYLIKTRGQQVTLSCSPISGHRSVSWYQQTPGQGLQFLFEYFSETQRNKGNFPGRFSGRQFSNSRSEMNVSTLELGDSALYLCASSSGTGGTEAFFGQGTRLTVV.